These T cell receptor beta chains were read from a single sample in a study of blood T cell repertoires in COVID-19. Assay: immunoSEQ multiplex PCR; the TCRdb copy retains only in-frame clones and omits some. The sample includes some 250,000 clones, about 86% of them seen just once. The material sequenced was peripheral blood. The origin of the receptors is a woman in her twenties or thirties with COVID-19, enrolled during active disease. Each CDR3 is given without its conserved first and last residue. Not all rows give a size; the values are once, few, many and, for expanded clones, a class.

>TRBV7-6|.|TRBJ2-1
ASTLSQGRVNEQF
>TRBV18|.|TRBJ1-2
ASTPYEQGAGAAGYT
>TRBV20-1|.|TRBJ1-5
SASRGTGGNQPQH
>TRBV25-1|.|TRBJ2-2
ASSALAGTGGTGELF
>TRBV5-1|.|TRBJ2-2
ASSLGDFFTGELF
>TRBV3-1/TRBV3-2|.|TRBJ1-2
ASSQEGRGYT
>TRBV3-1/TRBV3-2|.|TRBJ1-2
ASSQSGQKYGYT
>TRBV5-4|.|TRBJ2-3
ASSLGLVPTDTQY
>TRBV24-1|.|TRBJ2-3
ATSTGGFADTQY
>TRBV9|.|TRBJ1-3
ASSPMRYSGNTIY
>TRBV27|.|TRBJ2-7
ASSLFVAGGLSYEQY
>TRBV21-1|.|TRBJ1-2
ASTEGCGTTNYGYT
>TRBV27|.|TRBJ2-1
ASSYAGYNEQF
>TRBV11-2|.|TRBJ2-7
ASSFGSGGEQY
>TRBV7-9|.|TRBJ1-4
ASSSWTGGLEKLF
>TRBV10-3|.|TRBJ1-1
AISDRVLGRTEAF
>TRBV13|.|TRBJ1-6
ASRGALNSPLH
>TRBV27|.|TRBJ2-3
ASSLRMPDTDTQY
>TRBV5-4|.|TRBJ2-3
ASSLGDTFRTDTQY
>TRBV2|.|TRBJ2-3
ASSPLAGERSTDTQY
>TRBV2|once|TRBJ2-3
ASEAGTSADTQY
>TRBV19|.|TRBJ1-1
ASSNPQGYADTEAF
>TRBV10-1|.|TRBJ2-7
ASSIGGEPYEQY
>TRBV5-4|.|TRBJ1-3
ASSQGGISGNTIY
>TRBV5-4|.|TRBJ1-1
ASSLKTGGITEAF
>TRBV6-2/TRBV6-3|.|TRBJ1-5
ASSYRDRAHSNQPQH
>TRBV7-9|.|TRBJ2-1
ATRGGAYNEQF
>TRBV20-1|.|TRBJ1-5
SASATTRRASQPQH
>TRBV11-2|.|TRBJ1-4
ASSLLAKKLF
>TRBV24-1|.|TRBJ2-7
ATSKSGTGVLEQY
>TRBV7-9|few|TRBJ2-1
ASSQGTGQSNEQF
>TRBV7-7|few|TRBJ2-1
ASSLGAGPTNEQF